Below, one T cell receptor (beta chain) is given with its context. The antigen is not known. The data were obtained in a study of cytomegalovirus exposure and HLA in healthy donors. Study in general: HLA-typed donors contributed around 85 million unique TCRs, which were held in an early data release. Study-wide points: Cytomegalovirus association was listed for approximately 160 TCR beta chains. Reported findings show TCR beta sequences accurately forecast HLA-A and HLA-B alleles in most subjects. At a 0.05 false discovery rate, a later analysis found around 17,000 TCR beta sequences to be associated with HLA alleles.

13 Jbeta primers and 60 Vbeta primers were used for the PCR. Produced via immunoSEQ multiplex PCR; TCRdb's table is partial and in-frame only. The sample gives 80,000 to 100,000 clones, roughly 77% of which show up once; 1.4% to 1.5% is in the top ten. The CDR3 contains 18 residues. Trimming at V came to 1 base and at J to 4 bases, leaving 12 bases not matched to a gene. CDR1 WSHSY and CDR2 SAAADI come from the germline V gene. The source of this sequence is a man aged 40-49 years in good health and CMV-seronegative. Material for sequencing was PBMCs. The J gene is TRBJ2-7, the V gene TRBV10-2; TRBD1 aligns across 11 bases. CDR3 in DNA: TGCGCCAGCAGTGAGTTGGGACAGGGGGAAAATAAGATTTACGAGCAGTACTTC. Amino acids: CASSELGQGENKIYEQYF.